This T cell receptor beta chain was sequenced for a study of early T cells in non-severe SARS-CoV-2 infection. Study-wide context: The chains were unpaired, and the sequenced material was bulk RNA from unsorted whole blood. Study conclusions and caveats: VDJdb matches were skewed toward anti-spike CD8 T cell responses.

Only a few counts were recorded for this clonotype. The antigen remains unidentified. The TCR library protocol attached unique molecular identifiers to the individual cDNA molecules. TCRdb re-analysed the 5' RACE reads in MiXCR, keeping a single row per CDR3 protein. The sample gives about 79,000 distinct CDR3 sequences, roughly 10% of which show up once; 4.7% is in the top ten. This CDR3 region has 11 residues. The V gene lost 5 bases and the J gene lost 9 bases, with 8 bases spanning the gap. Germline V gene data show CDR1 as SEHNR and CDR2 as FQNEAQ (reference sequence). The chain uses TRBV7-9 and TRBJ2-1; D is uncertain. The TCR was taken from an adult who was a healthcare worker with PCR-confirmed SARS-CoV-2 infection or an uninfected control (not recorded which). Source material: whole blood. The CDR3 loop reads CASSIESEQFF. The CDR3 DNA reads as TGTGCCAGCAGCATCGAGAGTGAGCAGTTCTTC.